This TCR beta chain appears in the sequencing data of a study of blood T cell repertoires in COVID-19. At the level of the study: The cDNA or gDNA used as material had been derived from T cells, B-cell-depleted T cells, or PBMCs.

The germline V gene has CDR1 SGHRS and CDR2 YFSETQ. V was trimmed by 6 bases and J by 3 bases, leaving 18 bases between them. CDR3 size: 15 residues. As processed by the authors: Scientists estimated how many nucleated cells there were by amplifying reference gene primers. Profiling relied on immunoSEQ multiplex PCR, and the TCRdb table lists in-frame clones only, not all of them. The V and J calls and the clone size are those of that table, but D and trimming were determined from the DNA. The sample carries some 140,000 clones, around 83% recorded once. Sequenced input: peripheral blood. The chain uses TRBV5-1 and TRBJ2-5; D is possibly TRBD2 (6 bases). The TCR sequence derives from a woman aged 55-75 years with COVID-19, enrolled during active disease. The CDR3 protein is CASKEGIVWEETQYF. The CDR3 nucleotides are TGCGCCAGCAAGGAGGGGATTGTGTGGGAAGAGACCCAGTACTTC.